These 3 T cell receptor beta chains were sequenced from one sample in a study of cytomegalovirus exposure and HLA in healthy donors (dated by TCRdb to the late 2010s). Library preparation employed the immunoSEQ multiplex PCR assay. Held by TCRdb, this immuneACCESS table contains in-frame sequences only and omits some clones. Under half of the omission traces to an unresolved V gene where checked; the cause of the rest is unknown. Here the sample has 55,000 to 80,000 clones; roughly 95% occur a single time. The top ten hold around 3.2% of the sample. The sequencing sample was made of PBMCs. The receptor source for this set is a man between 18 and 29 years old in good health and CMV-seronegative.

The rearrangement joins TRBV25-1 to TRBJ1-2; 8 bases match TRBD1. CDR3 length: 12 residues. The germline V gene has CDR1 MGHDK and CDR2 SYGVNS. Unmatched junction bases numbered 8, after V lost 7 bases and J lost 10 bases. The CDR3 DNA sequence: TGTGCCAGCAAAGAAGGGACAGGTTCCTACACCTTC. Translation gives CASKEGTGSYTF.

The CDR3: CASSGQGMNTEAFF. CDR3 bases: TGTGCCAGCAGTGGGCAGGGCATGAACACTGAAGCTTTCTTT. The chain has TRBV2 and TRBJ1-1; weak D call: TRBD1 (5 bases). The CDR3 spans 14 residues. The V and J ends lost 4 bases and 0 bases respectively, with 9 bases between them. The V gene's germline CDR1 is SNHLY and CDR2 FYNNEI.

In its sample, this clone was seen once. The genes are TRBV6-5 and TRBJ2-1, with 7 nucleotides matching TRBD2. Germline values: CDR1 MNHEY, CDR2 SVGAGI. The CDR3 consists of 15 residues. V lost 4 bases to trimming and J lost 5 bases; unmatched junction nucleotides: 8. The CDR3 DNA sequence: TGTGCCAGCAGTTTGCCGACAGCGGGGAACAATGAGCAGTTCTTC. This encodes CASSLPTAGNNEQFF.